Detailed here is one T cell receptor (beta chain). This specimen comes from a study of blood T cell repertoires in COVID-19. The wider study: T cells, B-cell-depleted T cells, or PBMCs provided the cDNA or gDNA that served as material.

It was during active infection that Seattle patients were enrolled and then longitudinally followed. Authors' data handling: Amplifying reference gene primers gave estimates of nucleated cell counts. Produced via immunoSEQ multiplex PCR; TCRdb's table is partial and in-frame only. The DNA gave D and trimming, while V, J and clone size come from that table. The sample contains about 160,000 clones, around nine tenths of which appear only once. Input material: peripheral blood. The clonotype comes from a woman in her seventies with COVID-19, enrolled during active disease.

The DNA of the CDR3 is TGTGCCTGGAGTACGGACAGGCTCCGAGTGAGTACTGAAGCTTTCTTT. The encoded protein is CAWSTDRLRVSTEAFF. The genes are TRBV30 and TRBJ1-1; TRBD1 agrees at 7 bases. The V gene end was trimmed by 2 bases and the J gene end by 5 bases; junction bases not matched to a gene: 14. The germline gives CDR1 GTSNPN, CDR2 SVGIG (reference sequence). The CDR3 totals 16 residues.